Below, one T cell receptor (beta chain) is given with its context. This specimen comes from a study of blood T cell repertoires in COVID-19. Study overall: The United States, Italy and Spain provided the acute and convalescent COVID-19 samples.

In the authors' methods: For nucleated cells, counts were estimated from reference gene primer amplification. The data were produced by immunoSEQ multiplex PCR, yet TCRdb's version contains in-frame clones alone and is incomplete. The DNA was the basis for D and trimming; V, J and clone size are from that table. The top ten clones hold approximately 4.2% of a sample with 250,000 to 350,000 clones, approximately 85% of them seen once. Germline V gene sequence: CDR1 WSHSY, CDR2 SAAADI. Between the trimmed V and J ends, which lost 8 bases and 4 bases, there was a span of 14 bases. The CDR3 is 13 residues long. Everyone who took part was about 18 to 90 years old, and they came from about two dozen US areas. Donors were grouped by their self-reported clinical history.

The sequenced sample consisted of PBMCs or T cells enriched from blood (not recorded which). The rearrangement links TRBV10-2 to TRBJ1-2, with a weak D call TRBD1 (6 bases). The receptor's source is a woman between 25 and 40 years old who had recovered from COVID-19. The CDR3 nucleotides are TGCGCCAGCGCGACAGGCTCGTCCTATGGCTACACCTTC. Translation gives CASATGSSYGYTF.